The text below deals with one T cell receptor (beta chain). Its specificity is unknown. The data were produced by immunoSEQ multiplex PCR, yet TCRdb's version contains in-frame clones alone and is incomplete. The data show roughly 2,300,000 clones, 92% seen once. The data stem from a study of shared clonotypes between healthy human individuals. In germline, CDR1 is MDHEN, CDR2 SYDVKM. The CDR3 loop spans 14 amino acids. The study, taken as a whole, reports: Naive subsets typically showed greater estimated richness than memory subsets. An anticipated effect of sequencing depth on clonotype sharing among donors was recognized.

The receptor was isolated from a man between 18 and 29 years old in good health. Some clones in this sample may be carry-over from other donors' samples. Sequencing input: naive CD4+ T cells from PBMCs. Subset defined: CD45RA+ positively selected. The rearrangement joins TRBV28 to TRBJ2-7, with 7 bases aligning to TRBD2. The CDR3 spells CASFSRRGVNEQYF. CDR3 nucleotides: TGTGCGAGTTTCTCCCGTCGGGGGGTAAACGAGCAGTACTTC.